A single sample gave rise to the 20 T cell receptor beta chains below, sequenced in a study of shared clonotypes between healthy human individuals. The method was immunoSEQ multiplex PCR; TCRdb's version includes in-frame clones alone and lacks a portion of them. The data show about 2 million clones, just under 95% seen once. Naive CD8 cells comprised CD45RO-negative, CCR7-positively selected cells, excluding terminally differentiated effector memory CD45RA+ cells. Input material: naive CD8+ T cells sorted from blood. The receptor set was obtained from a man younger than 30 in good health.

This sequence joins TRBV19 and TRBJ2-1, with a tentative D call TRBD1 (6 bases). Germline assignment: CDR1 LNHDA and CDR2 SQIVND (reference sequence). This CDR3 comprises 14 residues. V was clipped by 5 bases and J by 6 bases, with 14 bases between them. The CDR3, as DNA: TGTGCCAGTAGTCTCGACAGGTTCTCCAATGAGCAGTTCTTC. Its protein product is CASSLDRFSNEQFF.

The CDR3 bases are TGTGCCAGCAGTTTACTGGGCGGGGGGAACTATGGCTACACCTTC. It translates to CASSLLGGGNYGYTF. This chain uses TRBV28 with TRBJ1-2, with D possibly being TRBD1 (5 bases). Trimming shortened V by 2 bases and J by 2 bases, and 12 bases separated the two germline ends. The CDR3 runs 15 residues. Germline CDR1 and CDR2: MDHEN and SYDVKM.

The chain recombines TRBV10-2 with TRBJ1-1, with D maybe TRBD1 (6 bases). This CDR3 is built from 14 residues. CDR1 WSHSY and CDR2 SAAADI come from the germline V gene. Trimming pared 0 bases from V and 8 bases from J, leaving 13 bases between. The CDR3 region has the DNA TGCGCCAGCAGTGAGTCAAAGGGGGGACTCGAAGCTTTCTTT. The encoded protein is CASSESKGGLEAFF.

V and J are TRBV18 and TRBJ2-5, with a possible D match to TRBD2 (6 bases). Germline V gene data show CDR1 as KGHSH and CDR2 as LQKENI. Trimming removed 3 bases from V and 3 bases from J, with 14 bases in between. The CDR3 length is 15 residues. The CDR3 spells CASSPTGLGKETQYF. The DNA of the CDR3 is TGTGCCAGCTCACCTACGGGACTGGGAAAAGAGACCCAGTACTTC. The full variable domain, with the rest looked up from reference TRBV18 and TRBJ2-5, is NAGVMQNPRHLVRRRGQEARLRCSPMKGHSHVYWYRQLPEEGLKFMVYLQKENIIDESGMPKERFSAEFPKEGPSILRIQQVVRGDSAAYFCASSPTGLGKETQYFGPGTRLLVL.

The chain has TRBV27 and TRBJ1-1, with D tentatively TRBD1 (6 bases). Trimming removed 0 bases from V and 6 bases from J, with 11 bases in between. This CDR3 comprises 14 residues. In germline, CDR1 is MNHEY, CDR2 SMNVEV (reference sequence). The CDR3 spells CASSLSDKGAEAFF. The CDR3 DNA follows: TGTGCCAGCAGTTTATCGGATAAGGGGGCTGAAGCTTTCTTT.

In its sample, this clone was seen once. This chain joins TRBV5-6 and TRBJ2-7; 11 bases match TRBD1. Trimming took 0 bases from V and 5 from J; bases not matched to a gene: 4. Germline loops: CDR1 SGHDT, CDR2 YYEEEE. The CDR3 totals 15 residues. CDR3 in amino acids: CASSLARTGGDEQYF. The DNA for the CDR3 is TGTGCCAGCAGCTTGGCCCGGACAGGGGGCGACGAGCAGTACTTC.

The chain links TRBV7-8 to TRBJ2-7, with no clear D. The CDR3 has 15 residues. Between the trimmed V and J ends, which lost 0 bases and 0 bases, there was a span of 9 bases. Germline CDR1 and CDR2: SGHVS and FQNEAQ. In DNA, the CDR3 is TGTGCCAGCAGCTTAGCGCTGGGCATCTCCTACGAGCAGTACTTC. Encoded protein: CASSLALGISYEQYF. The whole variable domain, remainder taken from reference TRBV7-8 and TRBJ2-7, is GAGVSQSPRYKVAKRGQDVALRCDPISGHVSLFWYQQALGQGPEFLTYFQNEAQLDKSGLPSDRFFAERPEGSVSTLKIQRTQQEDSAVYLCASSLALGISYEQYFGPGTRLTVT.

Regarding this clone: Other nucleotide sequences in the sample specify the same CDR3. The V and J genes are TRBV2 and TRBJ1-1; the match to TRBD1 covers 8 bases. CDR1 SNHLY and CDR2 FYNNEI come from the germline V gene. There are 14 residues in the CDR3. The ends lost 6 bases at V and 1 base at J; junction bases unmatched: 4. This chain's CDR3 is CASSAGTGNTEAFF. The CDR3 region has the DNA TGTGCCAGCAGCGCCGGGACAGGGAACACTGAAGCTTTCTTT.

The chain combines TRBV27 with TRBJ2-7; 9 nucleotides line up with TRBD1. The CDR3 runs 15 residues. Trimming removed 1 base from V and 5 bases from J; junction bases left unmatched: 6. Germline values: CDR1 MNHEY, CDR2 SMNVEV (reference sequence). In nucleotides, the CDR3 is TGTGCCAGCAGTTTATTGGGGACAGGGTGGAACGAGCAGTACTTC. Encoded protein: CASSLLGTGWNEQYF.

The chain employs TRBV28 and TRBJ1-2; the D is unclear. This CDR3 is 13 amino acids long. The ends were cut back, 0 bases at V and 6 bases at J, with 8 bases in the middle. Germline V CDR1 and CDR2: MDHEN, SYDVKM. In nucleotides, the CDR3 is TGTGCCAGCAGTTTATGGATAGGGAATGGCTACACCTTC. It is translated as CASSLWIGNGYTF.

CDR3 DNA sequence: TGTGCCAGCAGTTTATATCCCGCTAACACTGAAGCTTTCTTT. Its translation is CASSLYPANTEAFF. This rearrangement joins TRBV28 to TRBJ1-1; D unresolved. This CDR3 is built from 14 residues. Germline CDR1 reads MDHEN; CDR2 reads SYDVKM. With 1 base removed from V and 2 bases from J, the gap between germline ends came to 8 bases.

This clone was seen only a few times. The rearrangement joins TRBV19 to TRBJ2-7; 7 nucleotides match TRBD1. CDR3 size: 14 residues. The junction had 9 bases not matched to a gene; V was cut back by 5 bases and J by 5 bases. Germline V gives CDR1 LNHDA, CDR2 SQIVND (reference sequence). The CDR3 DNA is TGTGCCAGTAGTCTGACAGGGATTGACCACGAGCAGTACTTC. This gives the protein CASSLTGIDHEQYF.

The chain is built from TRBV5-6 and TRBJ2-7, with D perhaps assigned TRBD1 or TRBD2 (5 bases each). V was clipped by 4 bases and J by 0 bases, with 14 bases between them. Germline CDR1 SGHDT, CDR2 YYEEEE. CDR3 length: 15 amino acids. CDR3: CASSQGWGSSYEQYF. The CDR3 nucleotides are TGTGCCAGCAGCCAAGGTTGGGGGAGCTCCTACGAGCAGTACTTC.

The chain has TRBV6-6 and TRBJ2-1, with 8 nucleotides matching TRBD1. CDR1 and CDR2 from the germline V gene are MNHNY and SVGAGI (reference sequence). This CDR3 contains 15 residues. The trim removed 1 base at V and 3 bases at J, leaving 2 bases unmatched. As DNA, the CDR3 is TGTGCCAGCAGTTACTTGGGACAGGACTACAATGAGCAGTTCTTC. Its translation is CASSYLGQDYNEQFF.

Remarks on this clone: Other DNA variants within this sample encode the same CDR3. The V call is TRBV28, the J call TRBJ2-7; D may be TRBD2 (5 bases). Germline V lookup: CDR1 MDHEN, CDR2 SYDVKM. The CDR3 totals 13 residues. V was clipped by 4 bases and J by 3 bases, with 10 bases between them. CDR3 protein: CASSSVEVYEQYF. The CDR3 nucleotides are TGTGCCAGCAGTTCCGTGGAGGTCTACGAGCAGTACTTC.

This chain links TRBV30 with TRBJ2-2; D unresolved. CDR3 length: 11 residues. V was cut by 8 bases and J by 3 bases, with 7 bases left in between. Germline assignment: CDR1 GTSNPN and CDR2 SVGIG (reference sequence). The CDR3 nucleotides read TGTGCCGGTGATGACACCGGGGAGCTGTTTTTT. Residues: CAGDDTGELFF.

The rearrangement joins TRBV4-3 to TRBJ2-1, with unresolved D. Germline assignment: CDR1 LGHNA and CDR2 YSLEER. The ends were cut back, 0 bases at V and 5 bases at J, with 5 bases in the middle. This CDR3 comprises 13 residues. The DNA for the CDR3 is TGCGCCAGCAGCCAAGAATCGAACAATGAGCAGTTCTTC. It yields the protein CASSQESNNEQFF.

This rearrangement joins TRBV5-1 to TRBJ2-2; a weak D match, TRBD1 (6 bases). V lost 2 bases, J lost 7 bases, and 9 bases lay in between. The germline V gene has CDR1 SGHRS and CDR2 YFSETQ. CDR3 length: 13 amino acids. CDR3 residues: CASSFLGGGELFF. CDR3 nucleotide sequence: TGCGCCAGCAGCTTCTTAGGGGGCGGGGAGCTGTTTTTT.

This clone was picked up one time. The same CDR3 also results from other DNA sequences found in this sample. J is TRBJ2-2 and V is TRBV9; the D gene is possibly TRBD2 (6 bases). This CDR3 spans 12 amino acids. Trimming left V 5 bases short and J 6 bases short, with 8 bases between. CDR1 and CDR2 (germline): SGDLS, YYNGEE. The CDR3 protein is CASRRGAGELFF. For the CDR3, the DNA is TGTGCCAGCAGGCGGGGAGCCGGGGAGCTGTTTTTT.

This chain links TRBV13 with TRBJ2-1, with D perhaps matching TRBD1 (5 bases). The V and J ends lost 5 bases and 8 bases respectively, with 16 bases between them. The CDR3 is 14 amino acids. Germline assignment: CDR1 PRHDT and CDR2 FYEKMQ (reference sequence). The CDR3: CASSPQQGMYEQFF. In DNA form, the CDR3 reads TGTGCCAGCAGCCCTCAGCAGGGAATGTATGAGCAGTTCTTC.